Shown below are 10 T cell receptor beta chains from a single sample sequenced in a study of cytomegalovirus exposure and HLA in healthy donors. Both 60 Vbeta primers and 13 Jbeta primers went into the PCR. Here immunoSEQ multiplex PCR was the method, and the copy in TCRdb shows in-frame clones only, minus some. The sample gives 55,000 to 70,000 clones, around 86% of which show up once; 2% is in the top ten. What was sequenced was PBMCs. The receptors derive from a woman in her 30s in good health and CMV-seronegative.

This chain links TRBV1 with TRBJ2-4; the table gives TRBD2 as D, unverified against the DNA. TRBV1 is given as a pseudogene. There are 15 residues in the CDR3. The CDR3 DNA reads as TGCACCAGCAGCCAAGAGGGAGTAGCCAAAAACATTCAGTACTTC. Protein product: CTSSQEGVAKNIQYF.

The rearrangement joins TRBV6-6 to TRBJ2-2; D is unclear. CDR1 and CDR2 from the germline V gene are MNHNY and SVGAGI (reference sequence). The CDR3 covers 13 residues. V was cut by 2 bases and J by 6 bases, with 7 bases left in between. Here the CDR3 reads CASSYGSPGELFF. Here the CDR3 DNA reads TGTGCCAGCAGTTACGGCTCCCCCGGGGAGCTGTTTTTT.

The chain has TRBV5-1 and TRBJ2-7; 11 bases align to TRBD2. V trimming: 3 bases; J trimming: 3 bases; junction bases outside the gene matches: 8. The length of the CDR3 is 16 residues. The germline V gene has CDR1 SGHRS and CDR2 YFSETQ. The DNA of the CDR3 is TGCGCCAGCAGCTATGGGACTAGCGGAGGGGGCTACGAGCAGTACTTC. This encodes CASSYGTSGGGYEQYF. The variable domain in full, with the rest retrieved from reference TRBV5-1 and TRBJ2-7, is KAGVTQTPRYLIKTRGQQVTLSCSPISGHRSVSWYQQTPGQGLQFLFEYFSETQRNKGNFPGRFSGRQFSNSRSEMNVSTLELGDSALYLCASSYGTSGGGYEQYFGPGTRLTVT.

The genes are TRBV7-3 and TRBJ2-5, with 13 positions matching TRBD2. V gave up 5 bases and J gave up 14 bases; unmatched junction bases: 17. Per germline, CDR1 SGHTA and CDR2 FQGTGA. This CDR3 region has 16 residues. CDR3 residues: CASSPIPGTSGKGVYF. CDR3 nucleotides: TGTGCCAGCAGCCCTATACCCGGGACTAGCGGGAAGGGGGTATACTTC.

This sequence joins TRBV5-4 and TRBJ1-1; D unresolved. The germline V gene has CDR1 SGHNT and CDR2 YYREEE (reference sequence). V gave up 4 bases and J gave up 1 base, with 5 bases separating them. The CDR3 is 12 amino acids. CDR3 in DNA: TGTGCCAGCAGCCGTTGGAACACTGAAGCTTTCTTT. This gives the protein CASSRWNTEAFF.

This chain joins TRBV9 and TRBJ2-2, with D perhaps TRBD2 (6 bases). The V end lost 0 bases, the J end lost 1 base, and 10 bases lay between the germline ends. Germline V gives CDR1 SGDLS, CDR2 YYNGEE. The CDR3 has 16 residues. The CDR3 is CASSVDNGGNTGELFF. The DNA of the CDR3 is TGTGCCAGCAGCGTAGATAACGGGGGGAACACCGGGGAGCTGTTTTTT. The full variable domain, with the rest looked up from reference TRBV9 and TRBJ2-2, is DSGVTQTPKHLITATGQRVTLRCSPRSGDLSVYWYQQSLDQGLQFLIQYYNGEERAKGNILERFSAQQFPDLHSELNLSSLELGDSALYFCASSVDNGGNTGELFFGEGSRLTVL.

CDR3 DNA sequence: TGTGCCAGCAGTCCTCCGGGACAGCGGATTACTTTCTTT. Its translation: CASSPPGQRITFF. This chain links TRBV6-5 with TRBJ1-1, with 7 bases aligning to TRBD1. Germline CDR1 MNHEY, CDR2 SVGAGI. The CDR3 totals 13 residues. V was clipped by 5 bases and J by 12 bases; unmatched bases: 12.

This clone was detected only once. The chain links TRBV11-2 to TRBJ1-1; D might be TRBD1 (5 bases). From germline, CDR1 is SGHAT and CDR2 FQNNGV. Trimming cost V 3 bases and J 1 base, with 12 bases left between them. The CDR3 is made up of 15 amino acids. CDR3 protein: CASSFQGAGNTEAFF. The CDR3 region has the DNA TGTGCCAGCAGCTTTCAAGGGGCAGGGAACACTGAAGCTTTCTTT.

The V call is TRBV10-1, the J call TRBJ2-7, with 8 bases aligning to TRBD2. Germline CDR1 is WNHNN and CDR2 is SYGVQD (reference sequence). V shed 4 bases and J 7 bases; nucleotides not matched to a gene: 15. The CDR3 has 16 amino acids. Here the CDR3 reads CASSARVAGSSKEQYF. The DNA of the CDR3 is TGCGCCAGCAGTGCGCGGGTAGCGGGGTCCTCTAAAGAGCAGTACTTC.

The CDR3 DNA is TGTGCCAGCAGCTCTGTTACTAAGAGTTCCTACGAGCAGTACTTC. It codes for CASSSVTKSSYEQYF. The J gene is TRBJ2-7, the V gene TRBV5-6; D remains ambiguous. The CDR3 sequence is 15 residues long. V lost 3 bases to trimming and J lost 1 base, with 14 bases between them. In germline, CDR1 is SGHDT, CDR2 YYEEEE. The whole variable domain, filled in from reference TRBV5-6 and TRBJ2-7, reads DAGVTQSPTHLIKTRGQQVTLRCSPKSGHDTVSWYQQALGQGPQFIFQYYEEEERQRGNFPDRFSGHQFPNYSSELNVNALLLGDSALYLCASSSVTKSSYEQYFGPGTRLTVT.